The sequence of this T cell receptor beta chain was determined in a study of T-cell reconstitution after alpha-beta-depleted transplantation in children listed by TCRdb under 2016. Turning to the overall study: Using TCR repertoire profiling, the study quantitatively followed how T-cell immune reconstitution unfolded in children after TCRalphabeta/CD19-depleted allogeneic hematopoietic cell transplantation. Summary of the overall study and its limitations: The apparently early recovery of alphabetaT-cell counts about two months after transplant reportedly depended on only several hundred rapidly expanded clones that came from non-depleted graft cells. In some patients, the high TCRbeta diversity seen at day 60 was put down to recipient T cells and intrathymic progenitors that had survived conditioning. Over subsequent months, a decline in hyperexpanded clone frequencies was noted, and after one year, T-cell counts and TCRbeta diversity were mostly ascribed to newly produced T cells.

The library was obtained by PCR. TCRdb records Illumina HiSeq 2500 as the sequencer. TCR library preparation used molecular barcoding, with unique molecular identifiers applied to normalize quantification of the TCRbeta repertoire. TCRdb handled the public reads itself, with Q25 trimming in fastp and clone calling in MiXCR, and kept productive beta chains. CDR3 protein sequences are deduplicated, and each keeps its most common genes and DNA. Counted in this sample were roughly 30,000 distinct CDR3 sequences; around 7% of them appeared once. 27% of the sample lies in the top ten. From its cysteine to its phenylalanine, the CDR3 spans 15 amino acids. The sequence is cut down to CDR3 DNA, 45 bases in frame from base 1. V loses 2 bases at its end and J loses 9 bases; junction bases beyond the gene matches: 12. CDR1 and CDR2, looked up from the germline V gene, are KGHSH and LQKENI. Reading the label with the study, this specimen's time point is: day 60 (about 2 months) after transplantation. The treatment or condition label, read with the paper, signifies: allogeneic hematopoietic cell transplantation with graft depleted of TCRalphabeta T cells and CD19 B cells. Transplant recipients were children who received TCRalphabeta/CD19-depleted allogeneic hematopoietic cell grafts.

The sample holds many counts of this clonotype. The clone's antigen remains unknown. It has no much larger one-base neighbor in the sample; base qualities were not kept. This TCR was sampled from a child in the first two years of life who had a stem cell transplant for acute myeloid leukemia, so the T cells may come from the graft donor. The sample in question was peripheral blood, obtained 60 days after TCRalphabeta/CD19-depleted stem cell transplant. Recombination linked TRBV18 to TRBJ1-1; TRBD1 aligns with 7 central bases. At the DNA level, the sequence is TGTGCCAGCTCACCAGATACAGGGGAGGGATCAAAAGCTTTCTTT. The resulting protein is CASSPDTGEGSKAFF.